This T cell receptor (beta chain) was obtained from a study of spatial heterogeneity in lung cancer. The overall study: Sequencing consistently turned up more beta-chain sequences than alpha-chain sequences. The library had UMIs, and each TCR and UMI pair averaged more than ten raw reads.

TCRdb passed the 5' RACE reads through MiXCR, listing each CDR3 protein once. Counted here are some 3,700 distinct CDR3 sequences, about a quarter occurring once; the ten biggest clones make up about 15%. Time point here: sample taken at primary tumor resection. No cells were sorted before sequencing. The whole RNA sequenced was extracted from tumor, nontumor lung or frozen PBMC. 55 to 80 TRACERx patients with early, untreated non-small cell lung cancer donated samples. The germline V and J ends were trimmed by 5 bases and 6 bases, with 19 bases remaining between them. Looked up from germline, CDR1 is WSHSY and CDR2 is SAAADI. This CDR3 comprises 15 residues. This clonotype was seen ten or more times.

The TCR sequence derives from a male donor with early-stage non-small cell lung cancer. This material consisted of normal lung tissue next to the tumor, taken at surgery. The chain joins TRBV10-2 to TRBJ1-1, with D possibly being TRBD1 (6 bases). The CDR3 nucleotides read TGCGCCAGCAGTTACCCCGGGCAGGGGTTGCCTGAAGCTTTCTTT. Protein: CASSYPGQGLPEAFF.